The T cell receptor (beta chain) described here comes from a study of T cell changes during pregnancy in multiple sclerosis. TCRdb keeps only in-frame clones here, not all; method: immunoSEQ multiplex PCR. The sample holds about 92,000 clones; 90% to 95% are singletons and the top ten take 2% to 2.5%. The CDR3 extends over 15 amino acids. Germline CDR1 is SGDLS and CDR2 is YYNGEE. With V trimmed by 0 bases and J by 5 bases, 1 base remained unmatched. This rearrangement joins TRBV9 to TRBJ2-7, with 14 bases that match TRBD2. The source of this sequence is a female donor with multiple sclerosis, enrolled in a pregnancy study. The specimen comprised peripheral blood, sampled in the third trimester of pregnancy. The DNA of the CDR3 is TGTGCCAGCAGCGTAGGGGGACTAGCGGGAGACGAGCAGTACTTC. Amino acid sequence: CASSVGGLAGDEQYF.